The text below deals with one TCR beta chain. The data stem from a study of blood T cell repertoires in COVID-19. The overall study: COVID-19 samples, acute and convalescent, were from the United States, Italy and Spain. Sources were T cells, B-cell-depleted T cells, or PBMCs; the material itself was cDNA or gDNA.

The V gene lost 6 bases and the J gene lost 5 bases, with 17 bases spanning the gap. The CDR3 sequence is 14 residues long. Germline assignment: CDR1 MNHNY and CDR2 SVGAGI (reference sequence). Original analysis: By means of reference gene primer amplification, nucleated cell counts were estimated. Assay: immunoSEQ multiplex PCR; the TCRdb copy retains only in-frame clones and omits some. The V and J calls and clone size are taken from that table; D and trimming were inferred from the DNA. Of 70,000 or so clones in the sample, 85% to 90% were seen once. The chain employs TRBV6-6 and TRBJ2-7, with D possibly being TRBD1 (5 bases). This TCR was sampled from a human donor in a cohort sampled during active COVID-19. Sample: peripheral blood. The CDR3 nucleotides read TGTGCCAGCAGCGGCCTGGGCAGGGCCAACGAGCAGTACTTC. Translated, it gives CASSGLGRANEQYF.